The clone carrying this T cell receptor beta chain came up once. Its antigen is unidentified. This table comes from immunoSEQ multiplex PCR, and its TCRdb copy is limited to in-frame clones, with some not included. The table lists about 94,000 clones, roughly 90% of them singletons, with 0.4% to 0.5% in the top ten. This sample stems from a study of graft-versus-host responses after intestinal transplantation. Study summary: Recipients across the board were started on anti-thymocyte globulin induction, then kept on tacrolimus and steroids for about three years.

This CDR3 has 17 residues. V lost 5 bases and J 3 bases, leaving 20 bases between the germline ends. Germline assignment: CDR1 KGHSH and CDR2 LQKENI. The clonotype originates from a human donor who received an intestinal transplant. The sample here was unstimulated CD8+ T cells sorted from spleen or lymph node cells, taken before intestinal transplant. The rearrangement uses TRBV18 and TRBJ2-1, with D tentatively TRBD1 (5 bases). CDR3: CASSEISTGDLYNEQFF. CDR3 coding DNA: TGTGCCAGCTCAGAAATAAGTACAGGTGACCTCTACAATGAGCAGTTCTTC.